This is a list of T cell receptor beta chains from one sample in a study of cytomegalovirus exposure and HLA in healthy donors. TCRdb's table, derived via immunoSEQ multiplex PCR, lists solely in-frame clones and lacks some. The sample contains 120,000 to 150,000 clones, roughly two thirds of which appear only once. The specimen sequenced was PBMCs. Receptors originate from a male donor in good health and CMV-seronegative. Both conserved end residues are part of each CDR3. The D gene is left open where the match is weak.

TRBV6-1	NA	TRBJ1-2	CATNQGFLGYTF
TRBV2	NA	TRBJ2-3	CASRGNPPYKHRYGSTDTQYF
TRBV2	NA	TRBJ1-2	CASSVVAGDYGYTF
TRBV7-9	NA	TRBJ2-7	CASSLGLALSYEQYF
TRBV19	NA	TRBJ1-2	CASSSSGTLSYGYTF
TRBV29-1	NA	TRBJ1-1	CSVSPVAEAFF
TRBV27	NA	TRBJ1-1	CASSLSRYGEGTEAFF
TRBV27	NA	TRBJ1-2	CASSSSLATGRVSGYTF
TRBV7-2	TRBD2	TRBJ2-7	CASSLSSGEGYEQYF
TRBV7-9	TRBD1	TRBJ2-2	CASAPRGGDTGELFF
TRBV13	TRBD1	TRBJ2-1	CASSLLGQGTYNEQFF
TRBV4-3	TRBD2	TRBJ2-3	CASSQVLAGVGDTQYF
TRBV20-1	NA	TRBJ1-4	CSARVEEKLFF
TRBV19	NA	TRBJ2-4	CATRGSPPKNIQYF
TRBV7-9	TRBD2	TRBJ2-2	CASRTSSDTGELFF
TRBV5-5	TRBD1	TRBJ1-6	CASSLEVDRGRLPLHF
TRBV30	TRBD1	TRBJ2-7	CAWSTGQGSYEQYF
TRBV2	TRBD1	TRBJ1-1	CASSFQILTGGGTEAFF
TRBV4-1	TRBD1	TRBJ1-1	CASSQEDRIGVEAFF
TRBV10-1	TRBD1	TRBJ1-1	CASSNPGQANTEAFF
TRBV7-8	NA	TRBJ1-1	CASSSLGYTEAFF
TRBV9	TRBD2	TRBJ2-3	CASSPRLAQGYTQYF
TRBV5-6	TRBD1	TRBJ2-2	CASSSWTGGMVGELFF
TRBV11-2	TRBD1	TRBJ2-5	CASSSPRGRSGTQYF
TRBV30	NA	TRBJ2-2	CAWSPRGRTGELFF
TRBV14	TRBD2	TRBJ2-3	CASSQDRGLAGGMDTQYF
TRBV11-2	NA	TRBJ2-7	CASSWGEASYEQYF
TRBV15	NA	TRBJ1-4	CATSRENFRWTNEKLFF
TRBV27	TRBD2	TRBJ2-1	CASRMLGTRGGREQFF
TRBV4-3	TRBD1	TRBJ1-6	CASSHLGTGRNSPLHF
TRBV18	TRBD1	TRBJ1-5	CASSLGQNPQPQHF
TRBV18	NA	TRBJ1-6	CASSPSNSPLHF
TRBV7-3	TRBD2	TRBJ2-1	CASSNPTTSGGNEQFF
TRBV10-3	TRBD2	TRBJ2-5	CAIGNGLAGKETQYF
TRBV28	NA	TRBJ1-4	CASIQGGDEKLFF
TRBV5-1	NA	TRBJ2-7	CASSLERVSGYEQYF
TRBV5-1	TRBD1	TRBJ2-1	CASSIDRGHEQFF
TRBV7-9	NA	TRBJ2-1	CASSPINPRGNEQFF
TRBV7-9	TRBD1	TRBJ2-2	CASSKRTGPNTGELFF
TRBV5-1	TRBD2	TRBJ2-7	CASSLDGGDYEQYF
TRBV4-2	TRBD2	TRBJ2-1	CASSQYSGGNEQFF
TRBV13	TRBD2	TRBJ2-1	CASSWGWGGNSYNEQFF
TRBV5-1	NA	TRBJ2-7	CASSQGPLSYEQYF
TRBV4-1	NA	TRBJ1-6	CASSQDLPRGGWWSSPLHF
TRBV28	TRBD1	TRBJ2-7	CASSPTGEGYEQYF
TRBV5-8	NA	TRBJ1-4	CASSLNSGKLFF
TRBV6-1	TRBD1	TRBJ2-7	CASSQTGPIYEQYF
TRBV7-2	NA	TRBJ1-2	CASSLAGGNYGYTF